This TCR beta chain was found in a study of T cells in Graves' hyperthyroidism and ophthalmopathy (dated by TCRdb to about 2019). For the wider study: Peripheral blood samples were taken at initial diagnosis, before any treatment was given. To identify distinguishing TCR V-J signatures, a discovery cohort of roughly 100 patients was used, comprising some 43 with Graves' ophthalmopathy and under 60 with stable Graves' hyperthyroidism. Whether ophthalmopathy could be predicted prospectively was tested in an independent validation cohort made up of about 18 hyperthyroidism patients plus 17 patients who later progressed to ophthalmopathy. The roughly 91 discovery patients were randomly divided into training and test sets at a 7:3 ratio. The study also compared thyroid tissue and blood T-cell repertoires from over 5 Graves' hyperthyroidism patients. Following sampling, methimazole starting at 30 mg daily was given to hyperthyroidism patients, and high-dose intravenous methylprednisolone was given to ophthalmopathy patients. According to the paper, TCR Vbeta CDR3 sequencing was carried out on 135 peripheral blood samples, which came from fewer than 50 ophthalmopathy, around 74 hyperthyroidism and around 17 progressor patients.

Amplification of TCR beta CDR3 regions was carried out from RNA transcripts. A first-round RT-PCR of the TCR CDR3 used the HTBI primer set with the Qiagen OneStep RT-PCR kit. A second multiplex PCR round built the libraries, followed by size selection and purification. Paired-end sequencing of the libraries was performed with 100 bp reads on an Illumina HiSeq2000. The paper's data handling went like this. SOAPnuke was used to process the raw data, throwing out any read that contained adapters or uncalled bases, had a mean Phred below 15, or lacked an exact constant-primer or identifier match. COPE v1.2.5 was used to merge the high-quality paired reads, and each unique nucleotide sequence was defined as a clonotype. Clonotypes were aligned to IMGT TRBV, TRBD and TRBJ reference segments using MiTCR v1.1. The analysis was restricted to V-J combinations with a frequency above 0.0001, which together covered 99% to 99.2% of the repertoires. A TCS score was defined as the ratio of F50 (clonal expansion) to E x V (chaos), with BLOSUM62-based TCRdist applied between CDR3 peptides within each V-J. Welch's t-statistics and random forest reduced 450 to 600 V-J features to 10 to 15, which were used in a naive Bayes classifier (R e1071). The raw public reads went through TCRdb reprocessing: fastp at Q25, MiXCR clone calling, in-frame beta chains kept. Rows are combined by CDR3 protein, so each entry shows the most common genes and DNA. None of the V and J calls come from the authors' own analysis; TCRdb made them. The sample records under 400,000 distinct CDR3 sequences, 12% to 15% of which are singletons. Roughly 19% of the sample goes to the ten largest clones.

Concerning this clonotype: This clone's antigen is unknown. No qualities accompany the bases; no much larger clone lies one base away.

Overall study results and their limits: Ophthalmopathy was separated from stable hyperthyroidism by a 13 V-J signature model, with approximately 85% sensitivity and about 81% specificity obtained in cross-validation and 80%/75% obtained in testing. In validation, the model predicted progression to ophthalmopathy a median of roughly 6.1 months before onset, with about 64% sensitivity and 72.22% specificity. No statistical method was used to fix the sample size in advance, and group allocation was not hidden from the investigators. Most expanded thyroid clonotypes (frequency above 0.001) were also found in blood, which suggests that blood repertoires may mirror thyroid immune responses.

In the ophthalmopathy patients, disease was moderately to severely active, with a Clinical Activity Score of 3 or more, a NOSPECS grade of 4 or more, and a duration of less than 3 months. Exclusion was applied to patients with uncontrolled infections, other autoimmune diseases, pregnancy or lactation. Diagnoses were based on clinical symptoms, serum thyroxine and TRAb, thyroid ultrasound and orbital computed tomography. PBMCs were isolated from about 10 ml of fresh peripheral blood by Ficoll-Paque density gradient centrifugation. Total RNA was extracted with Trizol reagent, and quality was checked on an Agilent 2100 Bioanalyzer. This TCR was recovered from a woman in her fifties or sixties with Graves' ophthalmopathy. The sequenced sample consisted of blood.

The CDR3 protein is CASSQEGGTGVYGYTF. The DNA is as follows: TGTGCCAGCAGCCAAGAGGGCGGGACAGGGGTCTATGGCTACACCTTC. In this chain, TRBV4-2 is recombined with TRBJ1-2; 10 bases in the junction line up with TRBD1. The CDR3 holds 16 amino acids from the cysteine to the phenylalanine. Only CDR3 DNA remains: 48 bases, in frame from the first base. CDR1 and CDR2 (LGHNA, YNFKEQ) derive from the germline V gene. Compared with germline, V lacks 0 bases and J lacks 4 bases; bases without a gene match: 5.